What follows are 25 T cell receptor beta chains derived from one specimen sequenced in a study of post-analysis software for immune sequencing data. Findings and limits, study-wide: TRBV5-6, TRBV5-1 and TRBV20-1 belonged to a set of roughly 5 TRBV segments that were more frequent in patients than controls.

What these receptors recognize is not known. Incorporated into the TCR beta cDNA libraries were unique molecular identifiers, which served to reduce PCR and sequencing biases. Each CDR3 protein gets one entry after TCRdb re-called the PCR reads with MiXCR. The sample holds about 820,000 distinct CDR3 sequences, roughly 50% seen once. The sample consisted of blood. The origin of the receptors is a girl aged 10 to 17 with multiple sclerosis.

This clonotype was recorded a few times. V and J are TRBV3-1 and TRBJ2-1; 7 nucleotides line up with TRBD2. There are 15 residues in the CDR3. Trimming removed 1 base from V and 6 bases from J; junction bases left unmatched: 6. Germline CDR1 LGHDT, CDR2 YNNKEL (reference sequence). The CDR3 DNA reads TGTGCCAGCAGCCAAGCTAGCGGACGTTTCAATGAGCAGTTCTTC. Translated: CASSQASGRFNEQFF.

The rearrangement links TRBV6-4 to TRBJ2-2; 13 nucleotides align to TRBD2. The CDR3 loop spans 19 amino acids. The germline CDR1 and CDR2 sequences are MRHNA and SNTAGT. Trimming removed 2 bases from V and 6 bases from J; junction bases left unmatched: 12. The CDR3 spells CASSDPGTSGNELPGELFF. CDR3 sequence (DNA): TGTGCCAGCAGTGACCCCGGGACTAGCGGGAACGAACTGCCCGGGGAGCTGTTTTTT.

The chain couples TRBV29-1 to TRBJ1-2; D remains unclear. The V end lost 8 bases, the J end lost 4 bases, and 23 bases lay between the germline ends. CDR3 length equals 15 residues. In germline, CDR1 is SQVTM, CDR2 ANQGSEA. Here the CDR3 DNA reads TGCAGCTGTGGTGCAGATGGAGGACGGATCTATGGCTACACCTTC. Its translation: CSCGADGGRIYGYTF.

V and J are TRBV29-1 and TRBJ1-1; D may be TRBD1 (6 bases). The V end was cut by 8 bases, the J end by 1 base, with 11 bases between. This CDR3 region has 12 residues. Germline V CDR1 and CDR2: SQVTM, ANQGSEA. The chain's CDR3 is CSTRTANTEAFF. In nucleotides, the CDR3 is TGCAGCACTCGGACAGCGAACACTGAAGCTTTCTTT.

The gene calls are TRBV12-3 or TRBV12-4 and TRBJ2-5; possibly TRBD2 for D (5 bases). This CDR3 region has 12 residues. The V end lost 7 bases, the J end lost 5 bases, and 11 bases lay between the germline ends. CDR3 sequence (DNA): TGTGCCAGCATTCGGGGTGGCGAGACCCAGTACTTC. Protein product: CASIRGGETQYF.

The chain carries TRBV4-2 and TRBJ1-5; tentative D call: TRBD1 (5 bases). The ends were cut back, 1 base at V and 1 base at J, with 11 bases in the middle. The CDR3 spans 16 residues. Germline CDR1 is LGHNA and CDR2 is YNFKEQ. The CDR3 DNA reads as TGTGCCAGCAGCCAAGTCGGGGCACAGAGCAATCAGCCCCAGCATTTT. Protein sequence: CASSQVGAQSNQPQHF.

This clonotype has only a few counts. The chain uses TRBV3-1 and TRBJ1-1; the match to TRBD1 covers 9 bases. Germline CDR1 LGHDT, CDR2 YNNKEL (reference sequence). The junction had 5 bases not matched to a gene; V was cut back by 1 base and J by 2 bases. The CDR3 is 16 amino acids. CDR3 nucleotides: TGTGCCAGCAGCCAAGGGACAGGGGAGCCTAACACTGAAGCTTTCTTT. This codes for CASSQGTGEPNTEAFF.

This clonotype has a single count. The J gene is TRBJ2-1, the V gene TRBV4-1; 14 positions agree with TRBD2. Germline V gives CDR1 MGHRA, CDR2 YSYEKL. V trimming: 2 bases; J trimming: 5 bases; junction bases outside the gene matches: 5. The CDR3 covers 17 residues. The CDR3 loop is CASSQMTSGRAHNEQFF. The CDR3 DNA sequence: TGCGCCAGCAGCCAAATGACTAGCGGGAGGGCCCACAATGAGCAGTTCTTC.

This clonotype was counted between two and nine times. The V and J genes are TRBV12-3 or TRBV12-4 and TRBJ1-5; 8 bases are shared with TRBD1. The CDR3 contains 14 residues. Losses at the gene ends were 3 bases for V and 4 bases for J; bases not matched to a gene: 2. The CDR3 loop reads CASSFGTGNQPQHF. DNA for the CDR3: TGTGCCAGCAGTTTCGGGACAGGAAATCAGCCCCAGCATTTT.

The CDR3: CSAPDGHTNIQYF. The CDR3 DNA sequence: TGCAGTGCGCCCGACGGGCACACAAACATTCAGTACTTC. The chain combines TRBV20-1 with TRBJ2-4; no definite D call. Germline V CDR1 and CDR2: DFQATT, SNEGSKA (reference sequence). This CDR3 region has 13 residues. Deletions cut 6 bases from V and 6 bases from J, with 15 bases between.

This clonotype has only a few counts. The gene calls are TRBV20-1 and TRBJ2-4, with no clear D. The CDR3 loop spans 13 amino acids. The V end was cut by 3 bases, the J end by 5 bases, with 11 bases between. The germline V gene encodes CDR1 DFQATT and CDR2 SNEGSKA (reference sequence). The CDR3 reads CSASTPYQNIQYF. The CDR3 DNA reads as TGCAGTGCTAGCACACCCTACCAAAACATTCAGTACTTC.

V and J are TRBV5-1 and TRBJ1-1; no definite D call. Germline V gene data show CDR1 as SGHRS and CDR2 as YFSETQ. The CDR3 covers 15 residues. The V and J ends lost 0 bases and 1 base respectively, with 10 bases between them. Here the CDR3 reads CASSLGSRQNTEAFF. As DNA, the CDR3 is TGCGCCAGCAGCTTGGGGTCCAGGCAGAACACTGAAGCTTTCTTT.

As to this clonotype: The junction and the germline gene differ at one end; a read error may be behind it. This chain connects TRBV5-1 to TRBJ2-7; D gene uncertain. The germline V gene has CDR1 SGHRS and CDR2 YFSETQ. CDR3 length equals 14 residues. The CDR3 is CASSLEGLSYEQYF. The CDR3 DNA reads TGTGCCAGCAGCTTAGAAGGTCTCTCCTACGAGCAGTACTTC.

This clonotype was observed a few times. The gene calls are TRBV20-1 and TRBJ2-7; 9 bases align to TRBD2. Trimming cost V 4 bases and J 1 base; bases outside gene matches: 8. The CDR3 is made up of 15 amino acids. The germline V gene encodes CDR1 DFQATT and CDR2 SNEGSKA (reference sequence). The CDR3 DNA reads TGCAGTGCTAATACCCTAGCGGGACCGTCCTACGAGCAGTACTTC. It translates to CSANTLAGPSYEQYF.

The chain has TRBV20-1 and TRBJ1-2, with TRBD1 matching over 7 bases. In germline, CDR1 is DFQATT, CDR2 SNEGSKA (reference sequence). Trimming cost V 5 bases and J 8 bases; bases outside gene matches: 8. The CDR3 sequence is 12 residues long. CDR3 amino acids: CSAPPGTVGYTF. CDR3 nucleotides: TGCAGTGCTCCTCCCGGGACAGTCGGCTACACCTTC.

The rearrangement joins TRBV9 to TRBJ2-1, with TRBD1 matching 7 bases. The CDR3 covers 14 residues. With V trimmed by 3 bases and J by 4 bases, 4 bases remained unmatched. Germline-derived CDR1 and CDR2 are SGDLS and YYNGEE. The CDR3 is CASSAKGQYNEQFF. In DNA, the CDR3 is TGTGCCAGCAGCGCGAAGGGACAGTACAATGAGCAGTTCTTC.

The chain links TRBV5-1 to TRBJ1-4, with 8 bases identical to TRBD1. This CDR3 contains 15 residues. Germline V CDR1 and CDR2: SGHRS, YFSETQ. J gave up 7 bases and V 3 bases, and 8 bases lay outside the gene matches. As DNA, the CDR3 is TGCGCCAGCAGCTCCCAGGGGGCAGCCAGTGAAAAACTGTTTTTT. It yields the protein CASSSQGAASEKLFF.

This clonotype was counted only a few times. The chain combines TRBV20-1 with TRBJ2-3; no clear D gene. Trimming took 4 bases from V and 6 from J, leaving 11 bases between them. CDR1 and CDR2 (germline): DFQATT, SNEGSKA (reference sequence). The CDR3 extends over 12 amino acids. The CDR3 here is CSAMGPADTQYF. In nucleotides, the CDR3 is TGCAGTGCTATGGGTCCGGCGGATACGCAGTATTTT.

Only a few counts were recorded for this clonotype. The CDR3 bases are TGCAGTGCTAGAGCGCTAGCGGGAGAATCAGAGACCCAGTACTTC. Its protein is CSARALAGESETQYF. The chain uses TRBV20-1 and TRBJ2-5, with 10 bases that match TRBD2. This CDR3 has 15 residues. V gave up 1 base and J gave up 4 bases; unmatched junction bases: 6. Germline V gene data show CDR1 as DFQATT and CDR2 as SNEGSKA (reference sequence).

The genes are TRBV6-1 and TRBJ2-7; D gene unclear. The germline CDR1 and CDR2 sequences are MNHNS and SASEGT. V lost 7 bases and J lost 0, with 10 bases in between. The CDR3 consists of 13 residues. CDR3 nucleotide sequence: TGTGCCAGCATGTGGCAGACCTCCTACGAGCAGTACTTC. Its translation: CASMWQTSYEQYF.

The rearrangement joins TRBV7-8 to TRBJ1-1; 7 bases are shared with TRBD1. The ends lost 5 bases at V and 2 bases at J; junction bases unmatched: 5. The CDR3 is 14 amino acids. Germline V CDR1 and CDR2: SGHVS, FQNEAQ. The CDR3 DNA is TGTGCCAGCAGCGCCACAGGGGTAAACACTGAAGCTTTCTTT. Residues: CASSATGVNTEAFF.

Of note for this clonotype: One junction end disagrees with the germline gene, perhaps due to a read error. The chain is built from TRBV9 and TRBJ2-5; perhaps TRBD1 as D (6 bases). CDR1 and CDR2 from the germline V gene are SGDLS and YYNGEE. The CDR3 is made up of 14 amino acids. CDR3 residues: CTSSERGQQETQYF. The CDR3 DNA reads TGTACCAGCAGCGAAAGGGGACAACAAGAGACCCAGTACTTC.

Comments on this clonotype: At one end, the junction sequence differs from germline, possibly due to a read error. The genes are TRBV11-3 and TRBJ2-1; D call uncertain. Germline CDR1 SGHNT, CDR2 YENEEA. The CDR3 loop spans 12 amino acids. The CDR3 protein is CAGSSGTNEQFF. DNA of the CDR3: TGTGCCGGCAGCTCGGGTACCAATGAGCAGTTCTTC.

The table lists this clonotype with a few counts. The V gene is TRBV20-1, the J gene TRBJ1-2; no firm D call. Trimming pared 4 bases from V and 2 bases from J, leaving 11 bases between. Per the germline V gene, CDR1 is DFQATT and CDR2 is SNEGSKA (reference sequence). The CDR3 is 13 residues long. CDR3 amino acids: CSATVRRNYGYTF. As DNA, the CDR3 is TGCAGTGCTACGGTCCGGAGGAACTATGGCTACACCTTC.

V and J are TRBV29-1 and TRBJ1-5; unclear D gene. CDR1 is SQVTM, CDR2 ANQGSEA, per germline. Deletions cut 4 bases from V and 1 base from J, with 8 bases between. There are 13 residues in the CDR3. The CDR3 spells CSVVYRSNQPQHF. The CDR3 nucleotides read TGCAGCGTTGTTTATCGGAGCAATCAGCCCCAGCATTTT.